This T cell receptor beta chain appears in the sequencing data of a study of blood T cell repertoires in COVID-19 (dated by TCRdb to the early 2020s). In the study overall: The collaborator samples originated in the United States, Italy and Spain and spanned the acute and convalescent phases of COVID-19. The repertoires were made available in a free public database intended to serve as a resource for research on the immune response to SARS-CoV-2. The dataset comprised deeply sampled blood TCRbeta repertoires from subjects exposed to, actively infected with, or recovered from COVID-19. A de-identified subject ID, COVID-19 status, age in years and sex were almost always included in the sample metadata. Where HLA class I and class II types were available, the types were taken from metadata supplied by the sample provider, not from assay-based typing. The samples were drawn from the first 160 participants of the ongoing ImmuneRACE study and from over a thousand subjects provided by 6 global collaborators. The material from the prospective study consisted of cDNA or gDNA derived from T cells, B-cell-depleted T cells, or PBMCs.

Whole blood was collected in K2EDTA tubes by collaborating institutions according to the institutions' own protocols. Collaborator samples were shipped for TCRbeta analysis as frozen whole blood, isolated PBMCs, or DNA extracted from either sample type. CDR1 and CDR2 are drawn from the germline V gene: MGHDK, SYGVNS. The CDR3 holds 14 amino acids from the cysteine to the phenylalanine. Kept here is only the CDR3 DNA, which spans 42 bases and is read in frame from base 1. Deletion took 3 bases off V and 3 bases off J, with a span of 11 bases between the germline ends. Overall results and qualifications from the work: Clinical and demographic metadata were provided uncurated, with the amount varying by source and participant.

The immunoSEQ Assay, a bias-controlled multiplex PCR, was used to amplify TCRbeta CDR3 regions from genomic DNA. Turning to the authors' computational methods: The number of nucleated cells in each sample was estimated by amplification of reference gene primers within the assay. Sequence reads were collapsed and filtered to measure the absolute abundance of every unique TCRbeta CDR3 rearrangement. For each sample, productive Simpson clonality was calculated as the square root of Simpson's diversity index over productive rearrangements. This immuneACCESS table, as held by TCRdb, lists in-frame sequences with V and J called but not all clones. Of the missing ones, under half trace to an unresolved V gene in checked studies; the others have no known cause. The V and J calls and clone size are taken from that table; D and trimming were inferred from the DNA. The sample table contains some 49,000 clones; only one count was recorded for approximately 92% of them. The ten largest clonotypes hold roughly 6% of the sample.

A remark on this clone: It has no known antigen specificity. The record has no base qualities; no much larger clone is one base away.

The TCR originated in a man aged 50-60 years with active COVID-19. The source material was peripheral blood. This receptor chain uses TRBV25-1 and TRBJ1-2, with the D gene uncertain. Here is the DNA: TGTGCCAGCAGTGATAGAGTTAATTACTATGGCTACACCTTC. It codes for CASSDRVNYYGYTF.